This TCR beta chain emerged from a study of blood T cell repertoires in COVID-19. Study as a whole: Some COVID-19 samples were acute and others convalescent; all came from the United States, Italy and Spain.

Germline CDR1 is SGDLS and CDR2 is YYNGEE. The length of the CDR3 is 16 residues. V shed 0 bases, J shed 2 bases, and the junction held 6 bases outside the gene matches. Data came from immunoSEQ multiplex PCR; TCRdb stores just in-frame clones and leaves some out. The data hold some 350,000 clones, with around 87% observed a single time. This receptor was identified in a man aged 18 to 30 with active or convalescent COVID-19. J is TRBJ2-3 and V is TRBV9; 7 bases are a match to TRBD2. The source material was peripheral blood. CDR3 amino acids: CASSVGAGVNTDTQYF. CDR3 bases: TGTGCCAGCAGCGTAGGGGCGGGGGTAAACACAGATACGCAGTATTTT.